Listed here is a single T cell receptor beta chain. Its antigen remains unidentified. Base qualities are not recorded, but no much larger clone differs from it by a single base. This entry comes from a study of identifying expanded T cells in peripheral blood (dated by TCRdb to about 2019). For the wider study: Four technical replicates, made by sequencing separate aliquots from the same pool of genomic DNA, were compared pairwise.

General conclusions and limits of the study: In all healthy donors, the variance in clone template counts between samples taken roughly two weeks apart rose significantly as total template count increased. The authors expected that over much longer intervals, such as months to years, biological variance in healthy repertoires might increase even further. The beta-binomial model significantly reduced the number of clones called differentially abundant and the false-positive rate across all healthy-donor time intervals. The binomial model flagged roughly 1.2 differentially abundant clones between technical replicates but around 15 over two weeks and around 19 over about four weeks.

The immunoSEQ Assay, which relies on bias-controlled multiplex PCR amplification of genomic DNA, was used to profile TCRbeta CDR3 regions. The original methods were these. To quantify the absolute abundance of each unique TCRbeta CDR3 region, the sequences were collapsed and filtered. Differential abundance was tested with a binomial (Fisher-equivalent) model and with a beta-binomial model adding time-dependent variance fitted from healthy donors. Clones with fewer than 5 combined templates were excluded, and clones with Benjamini-Hochberg FDR below 0.01 were called differentially abundant. Beta-binomial variance was modeled as a function of total template count across the two samples using the form v = (b*log(k)+a)^2. TCRdb's version of the immuneACCESS table is confined to in-frame rearrangements and falls short of the full clone set. An unresolved V gene accounts for under half of the shortfall where checked; the remainder is of unknown origin. D and trimming come from the DNA, and the V and J calls and clone size come from that table. The table for this sample lists tens of thousands of clones; around four fifths of them were counted only once. The ten largest clones represent 19% of the sample.

Reading the germline V gene (reference sequence) gives CDR1 LNHDA and CDR2 SQIVND. The CDR3 goes from the cysteine to the phenylalanine over 13 residues. Only CDR3 DNA remains: 39 bases, in frame from the first base. Relative to germline, V is missing 4 bases and J is missing 6 bases, with 2 bases of the junction outside any gene match. No immune events, such as infections, were documented for the healthy donors during the collection period. Healthy-donor blood repertoires served as a training cohort to calibrate time-dependent variance in a beta-binomial model of T-cell clone differential abundance. The training cohort included 10 healthy donors, of whom 3 were female and 7 were male. On average the donors were about 40 years old, and their ages spanned roughly 25 to 65 years. Obtained from a commercial supplier, whole blood was collected from each healthy donor at three time points set two to three weeks apart. Genomic DNA was extracted from unsorted whole blood for immunosequencing.

The sample consisted of blood. This receptor was taken from a person aged 18 to 75 in good health. Recombination linked TRBV19 to TRBJ2-1, and 8 junctional nucleotides match TRBD1. The CDR3 protein sequence reads: CASSRGQGNEQFF. DNA sequence: TGTGCCAGTAGTAGAGGACAGGGCAATGAGCAGTTCTTC.